The 25 T cell receptor beta chains below all came from one sample that was sequenced in a study of cytomegalovirus exposure and HLA in healthy donors. PCR primers comprised 60 Vbeta and 13 Jbeta primers. Only in-frame clones appear in the TCRdb table, and some are missing; sequencing was by immunoSEQ multiplex PCR. The sample holds approximately 130,000 clones, about 85% seen once. The source material was PBMCs. Receptor source: a boy younger than 18 in good health and CMV-seronegative.

As regards this clone: The same CDR3 can be traced to other DNA sequences in this sample. The CDR3 region has the DNA TGTGCCAGTAGTATCCCCCCCAGGCCCCAGCATTTT. It encodes CASSIPPRPQHF. The chain uses TRBV19 and TRBJ1-5; D gene uncertain. Germline CDR1 LNHDA, CDR2 SQIVND (reference sequence). This CDR3 spans 12 amino acids. Trimming pared 3 bases from V and 9 bases from J, leaving 9 bases between.

The chain recombines TRBV19 with TRBJ1-1; D gene ambiguous. This CDR3 spans 12 amino acids. Trimming took off 5 bases at V and 3 bases at J, with 7 bases between the two ends. Germline CDR1 is LNHDA and CDR2 is SQIVND (reference sequence). CDR3 nucleotide sequence: TGTGCCAGTAGTGAGGCGTACACTGAAGCTTTCTTT. Translated, it gives CASSEAYTEAFF.

V usage is TRBV19 and J usage is TRBJ2-2; perhaps TRBD1 as D (6 bases). Trimming stripped 4 bases from V and 0 bases from J, with 12 bases between. This CDR3 is built from 16 residues. In germline, CDR1 is LNHDA, CDR2 SQIVND (reference sequence). The CDR3 loop is CASSTPQGTNTGELFF. CDR3 nucleotide sequence: TGTGCCAGTAGTACCCCACAGGGCACGAACACCGGGGAGCTGTTTTTT.

The chain uses TRBV30 and TRBJ2-4; TRBD2 agrees at 7 bases. The J segment lost 9 bases and the V segment lost 3 bases, leaving 11 bases of the junction unmatched. The germline gives CDR1 GTSNPN, CDR2 SVGIG (reference sequence). The CDR3 covers 14 residues. The CDR3 coding sequence is TGTGCCTGGAGATCGGGCGGAGGGAGGGTCATTCAGTACTTC. Its translation is CAWRSGGGRVIQYF.

The chain combines TRBV5-1 with TRBJ1-4, with D possibly matching TRBD1 (5 bases). V was clipped by 0 bases and J by 4 bases, with 10 bases between them. The germline gives CDR1 SGHRS, CDR2 YFSETQ. The length of the CDR3 is 15 residues. CDR3 DNA: TGCGCCAGCAGCTTGGTTGCAGGACATAATGAAAAACTGTTTTTT. Translated, it gives CASSLVAGHNEKLFF.

The V gene is TRBV5-4, the J gene TRBJ2-7, with 9 bases lining up with TRBD1. The CDR3 loop spans 14 amino acids. The J segment lost 2 bases and the V segment lost 4 bases, leaving 4 bases of the junction unmatched. CDR1 and CDR2 from the germline V gene are SGHNT and YYREEE (reference sequence). Here the CDR3 DNA reads TGTGCCAGCAGCCAGGGACAGGGAACCTACGAGCAGTACTTC. Translated, it gives CASSQGQGTYEQYF.

The gene calls are TRBV9 and TRBJ1-1; D uncertain. The V gene lost 0 bases and the J gene lost 1 base, with 7 bases spanning the gap. This CDR3 is built from 14 residues. CDR1 is SGDLS, CDR2 YYNGEE, per germline. The CDR3 loop is CASSVDSRNTEAFF. The CDR3 DNA reads as TGTGCCAGCAGCGTAGACAGCCGGAACACTGAAGCTTTCTTT.

The chain has TRBV27 and TRBJ2-7; 9 bases fit TRBD1. The CDR3 is made up of 12 amino acids. Germline CDR1 is MNHEY and CDR2 is SMNVEV (reference sequence). Trimming at V came to 7 bases and at J to 6 bases, leaving 4 bases not matched to a gene. CDR3 DNA sequence: TGTGCCAGCAAACAGGGGGCTCTCGAGCAGTACTTC. Translating gives CASKQGALEQYF.

The genes are TRBV6-1 and TRBJ1-2; unclear D gene. Per the germline V gene, CDR1 is MNHNS and CDR2 is SASEGT. This CDR3 is 13 amino acids long. Trimming shortened V by 2 bases and J by 5 bases, and 9 bases separated the two germline ends. The CDR3 loop is CASSELTTYGYTF. DNA of the CDR3: TGTGCCAGCAGTGAACTAACTACTTATGGCTACACCTTC.

The genes are TRBV18 and TRBJ1-2; 10 nucleotides line up with TRBD1. Germline V gene data show CDR1 as KGHSH and CDR2 as LQKENI. J lost 7 bases, V lost 0 bases, and 5 bases had no gene match. The CDR3 extends over 15 amino acids. The DNA for the CDR3 is TGTGCCAGCTCACCACCGGGACAGGGGAGACGTGGCTACACCTTC. Translating gives CASSPPGQGRRGYTF.

This clone was observed a single time. The V gene is TRBV5-4, the J gene TRBJ2-1; 8 nucleotides match TRBD2. Germline CDR1 SGHNT, CDR2 YYREEE (reference sequence). Germline trimming cut 1 base from V and 5 bases from J; bases unmatched to any gene: 2. This CDR3 has 14 amino acids. CDR3 sequence (DNA): TGTGCCAGCAGCTTGCGGGAGGGCCACAATGAGCAGTTCTTC. This sequence encodes CASSLREGHNEQFF. The whole variable domain, filled in from reference TRBV5-4 and TRBJ2-1, reads ETGVTQSPTHLIKTRGQQVTLRCSSQSGHNTVSWYQQALGQGPQFIFQYYREEENGRGNFPPRFSGLQFPNYSSELNVNALELDDSALYLCASSLREGHNEQFFGPGTRLTVL.

This chain links TRBV7-2 with TRBJ1-1; TRBD1 is a possible D gene (6 bases). CDR1 and CDR2 from the germline V gene are SGHTA and FQGNSA. The CDR3 is 15 amino acids. V was trimmed by 0 bases and J by 3 bases, leaving 11 bases between them. CDR3 sequence reads: CASSLAPGADTEAFF. CDR3 coding DNA: TGTGCCAGCAGCTTAGCCCCAGGGGCCGACACTGAAGCTTTCTTT.

V usage is TRBV29-1 and J usage is TRBJ1-2; D is possibly TRBD1 (5 bases). CDR1 is SQVTM, CDR2 ANQGSEA, per germline. The CDR3 has 13 residues. Between the trimmed V and J ends, which lost 3 bases and 7 bases, there was a span of 15 bases. Written as DNA, the CDR3 is TGCAGCGTTGAGGCAGGGTTCCGGAGTGGCTACACCTTC. The encoded protein is CSVEAGFRSGYTF.

The chain uses TRBV7-3 and TRBJ2-5; 9 nucleotides line up with TRBD1. Germline V CDR1 and CDR2: SGHTA, FQGTGA. With 4 bases clipped from V and 4 bases from J, the junction kept 7 bases outside the gene matches. CDR3 length: 15 residues. The CDR3 is CASSYGTGYGETQYF. The CDR3 DNA is TGTGCCAGCAGCTATGGGACAGGGTATGGAGAGACCCAGTACTTC.

V is TRBV7-6 and J is TRBJ2-7, with D maybe TRBD1 (6 bases). V was pared by 4 bases and J by 2 bases, with 12 bases between. The CDR3 sequence is 14 residues long. The germline V gene has CDR1 SGHVS and CDR2 FNYEAQ. CDR3 residues: CASSSDRSTYEQYF. CDR3 coding DNA: TGTGCCAGCAGCTCTGACAGGTCAACCTACGAGCAGTACTTC. The full variable domain, in which reference TRBV7-6 and TRBJ2-7 provide the parts outside the CDR3, is GAGVSQSPRYKVTKRGQDVALRCDPISGHVSLYWYRQALGQGPEFLTYFNYEAQQDKSGLPNDRFSAERPEGSISTLTIQRTEQRDSAMYRCASSSDRSTYEQYFGPGTRLTVT.

J is TRBJ1-1 and V is TRBV5-3; D perhaps matches TRBD1 (5 bases). TRBV5-3 is an open reading frame, and its role is uncertain. The V end was cut by 3 bases, the J end by 1 base, with 10 bases between. The CDR3 contains 14 residues. The CDR3 loop is CARSSDNWNTEAFF. CDR3 nucleotides: TGTGCCAGAAGCTCGGACAACTGGAACACTGAAGCTTTCTTT.

The genes are TRBV4-3 and TRBJ2-5; TRBD2 is a possible D gene (5 bases). Germline assignment: CDR1 LGHNA and CDR2 YSLEER. V was shortened by 0 bases and J by 1 base, with 12 bases between the two germline ends. CDR3 length: 16 amino acids. The CDR3 nucleotides read TGCGCCAGCAGCCAAGATATCCGGGATTTCCAAGAGACCCAGTACTTC. Its translation is CASSQDIRDFQETQYF.

The rearrangement links TRBV5-4 to TRBJ1-2; perhaps TRBD1 as D (5 bases). The CDR3 contains 13 residues. Between the trimmed V and J ends, which lost 2 bases and 8 bases, there was a span of 13 bases. CDR1 is SGHNT, CDR2 YYREEE, per germline (reference sequence). As DNA, the CDR3 is TGTGCCAGCAGCTTCCCGGGGGTTGGGGGCTACACCTTC. Translated, it gives CASSFPGVGGYTF.

The chain links TRBV29-1 to TRBJ1-2, with 7 bases lining up with TRBD1. V trimming: 3 bases; J trimming: 3 bases; junction bases outside the gene matches: 10. The CDR3 length is 15 residues. The germline gives CDR1 SQVTM, CDR2 ANQGSEA. The CDR3 DNA sequence: TGCAGCGTTGAGCGCACAGGGGTTAGGGACTATGGCTACACCTTC. As protein: CSVERTGVRDYGYTF.

This clone was picked up one time. V is TRBV2 and J is TRBJ2-2, with TRBD2 matching 10 bases. J lost 8 bases, V lost 2 bases, and 5 bases had no gene match. This CDR3 comprises 15 residues. Per the germline V gene, CDR1 is SNHLY and CDR2 is FYNNEI. The CDR3 DNA reads as TGTGCCAGCAGTGAATCACTAGCGGGACTGGGGGAGCTGTTTTTT. It is translated as CASSESLAGLGELFF.

The chain carries TRBV5-1 and TRBJ2-1, with D possibly being TRBD2 (5 bases). Between the trimmed V and J ends, which lost 5 bases and 0 bases, there was a span of 15 bases. Germline lookup yields CDR1 SGHRS and CDR2 YFSETQ. The CDR3 covers 16 residues. For the CDR3, the DNA is TGCGCCAGCAGGCCCCCGGGATCTATCTCCTACAATGAGCAGTTCTTC. This translates into CASRPPGSISYNEQFF.

This chain joins TRBV7-2 and TRBJ2-5, with unresolved D. Germline CDR1 reads SGHTA; CDR2 reads FQGNSA. This CDR3 has 14 residues. Trimming removed 3 bases at V and 0 bases at J, with 8 bases between. CDR3 amino acids: CASSFSGYQETQYF. The CDR3 region has the DNA TGTGCCAGCAGCTTTTCCGGGTACCAAGAGACCCAGTACTTC.

The table lists this clone with a few counts. The chain carries TRBV4-1 and TRBJ2-3, with D tentatively TRBD2 (5 bases). CDR1 and CDR2 from the germline V gene are MGHRA and YSYEKL. V lost 3 bases to trimming and J lost 2 bases, with 12 bases between them. CDR3 length: 15 amino acids. This CDR3 is CASSQIDGDTDTQYF. The DNA of the CDR3 is TGCGCCAGCAGCCAGATCGACGGGGACACAGATACGCAGTATTTT.

On this clone itself: Other DNA sequences of this sample code for an identical CDR3. The chain combines TRBV18 with TRBJ2-7, with 8 bases matching TRBD1. Germline V lookup: CDR1 KGHSH, CDR2 LQKENI. CDR3 length equals 17 residues. Unmatched junction bases numbered 14, after V lost 1 base and J lost 6 bases. The CDR3 spells CASSPLPPGQGAGEQYF. CDR3 sequence (DNA): TGTGCCAGCTCACCACTGCCACCCGGACAGGGTGCGGGCGAGCAGTACTTC.

The rearrangement links TRBV5-4 to TRBJ1-2; 8 nucleotides match TRBD1. The CDR3 is 13 residues long. The ends lost 2 bases at V and 10 bases at J; junction bases unmatched: 7. Germline CDR1 SGHNT, CDR2 YYREEE (reference sequence). CDR3 in DNA: TGTGCCAGCAGCTTAGGGACAGGAGCCGACTACACCTTC. Its translation: CASSLGTGADYTF.